This T cell receptor beta chain was recorded in a study of T-cell reconstitution after alpha-beta-depleted transplantation in children. This CDR3 is built from 18 residues. Trimming took 4 bases from V and 3 from J; bases not matched to a gene: 9. Germline V lookup: CDR1 SGHRS, CDR2 YFSETQ. As it was prepared, the TCRbeta library received unique molecular identifiers. TCRdb itself ran the PCR reads through MiXCR, one entry per CDR3 protein. The sample shows approximately 500,000 distinct CDR3 sequences, more than 20% of them seen only once. Concerning this clonotype itself: Its antigen is as yet unknown.

Whole-study findings and limits: When one year had passed after transplant, most T-cell counts and diversity came from newly produced T cells. Surviving recipient T cells and thymic progenitors produced the high day-60 TCRbeta diversity seen in some patients. Several hundred graft clones that had expanded were reportedly the source of alpha-beta T cells about two months after transplant.

This TCR was recovered from a boy younger than two with Wiskott-Aldrich syndrome, due to receive a stem cell transplant. The source was PBMCs, collected before TCRalphabeta/CD19-depleted stem cell transplant. The chain recombines TRBV5-1 with TRBJ2-2; 13 positions agree with TRBD2. The CDR3 protein is CASSPGTSGTRYTGELFF. The CDR3 DNA follows: TGCGCCAGCAGCCCCGGGACTAGCGGGACGAGGTACACCGGGGAGCTGTTTTTT. The full variable domain, its missing parts supplied by reference TRBV5-1 and TRBJ2-2, is KAGVTQTPRYLIKTRGQQVTLSCSPISGHRSVSWYQQTPGQGLQFLFEYFSETQRNKGNFPGRFSGRQFSNSRSEMNVSTLELGDSALYLCASSPGTSGTRYTGELFFGEGSRLTVL.